Listed below are T cell receptor beta chains from one sample, sequenced in a study of Graves' ophthalmopathy and Graves' hyperthyroidism. TCRdb itself ran the multiplex PCR reads through MiXCR, one entry per CDR3 protein. The sample contains a few hundred thousand distinct CDR3 sequences, approximately 18% of which appear only once. Material for sequencing was peripheral blood. Receptors were obtained from an adult woman with stable Graves' hyperthyroidism. Each CDR3 is given with its conserved first and last residue. Each record gives: V gene, clone size, D gene, J gene, CDR3 DNA, CDR3 protein. A D gene is named only where the DNA matches it firmly. Clone size is stated in some rows and not others, as once, few, many or a class when expanded.

v_gene: TRBV10-3
abundance: many
d_gene: TRBD1
j_gene: TRBJ2-5
CDR3nt: TGTGCCACCCAGGGGCGGACAGGGGATTTGGAGACCCAGTACTTC
CDR3aa: CATQGRTGDLETQYF

v_gene: TRBV7-2
abundance: many
d_gene: TRBD1
j_gene: TRBJ1-5
CDR3nt: TGTGCCAGCAGCTTAGTTGGGAGACAGGGTCGGGAGCCCCAGCATTTT
CDR3aa: CASSLVGRQGREPQHF

v_gene: TRBV6-2/TRBV6-3
abundance: many
d_gene: -
j_gene: TRBJ1-1
CDR3nt: TGTGCCAGCAGTTACAAGCAGGGCAACACTGAAGCTTTCTTT
CDR3aa: CASSYKQGNTEAFF

v_gene: TRBV27
abundance: many
d_gene: TRBD1
j_gene: TRBJ2-7
CDR3nt: TGTGCCAGCAGTAGCAGACAGGGGGCCTACGAGCAGTACTTC
CDR3aa: CASSSRQGAYEQYF

v_gene: TRBV6-4
abundance: many
d_gene: -
j_gene: TRBJ1-1
CDR3nt: TGTGCCAGCAGTTATACCGGGGACACTGAAGCTTTCTTT
CDR3aa: CASSYTGDTEAFF

v_gene: TRBV6-2/TRBV6-3
abundance: many
d_gene: -
j_gene: TRBJ2-7
CDR3nt: TGTGCCAGCACCGACAGGCGAGACTACGAGCAGTACTTC
CDR3aa: CASTDRRDYEQYF

v_gene: TRBV11-2
abundance: -
d_gene: TRBD1
j_gene: TRBJ2-7
CDR3nt: TGTGCCAGCAGCTTAATGACAGGGGGATCCTACGAGCAGTACTTC
CDR3aa: CASSLMTGGSYEQYF

v_gene: TRBV7-9
abundance: -
d_gene: TRBD1
j_gene: TRBJ1-2
CDR3nt: TGTGCCAGCAGCGACAGGGACAGGGGGTATGGCTACACCTTC
CDR3aa: CASSDRDRGYGYTF

v_gene: TRBV20-1
abundance: many
d_gene: TRBD1
j_gene: TRBJ2-7
CDR3nt: TGCAGTGCTAGGAACACAGGGGGCGCAGGGGAGTACGAGCAGTACTTC
CDR3aa: CSARNTGGAGEYEQYF

v_gene: TRBV6-5
abundance: many
d_gene: TRBD1
j_gene: TRBJ2-7
CDR3nt: TGTGCCAGCAGTTACTCGGGACAGGGGGCGGTCTCCTACGAGCAGTGCTTC
CDR3aa: CASSYSGQGAVSYEQCF

v_gene: TRBV6-5
abundance: -
d_gene: TRBD1
j_gene: TRBJ2-7
CDR3nt: TGTGCCAGCAGTTACCCAGGGACAGGGGACTCCTACGAGCAGTACTTC
CDR3aa: CASSYPGTGDSYEQYF

v_gene: TRBV19
abundance: -
d_gene: TRBD2
j_gene: TRBJ2-7
CDR3nt: TGTGACAGTAGTATACTAGCGGGATCCAACGAGCAGTACTTC
CDR3aa: CDSSILAGSNEQYF

v_gene: TRBV20-1
abundance: many
d_gene: -
j_gene: TRBJ1-6
CDR3nt: TGCAGTGCTAGTTATATGGGGCAGGGAGGAAGCTCACCCCTCCACTTT
CDR3aa: CSASYMGQGGSSPLHF